This T cell receptor beta chain is from a study of control samples from healthy donors and cancer patients. The protocol was immunoSEQ multiplex PCR, while the TCRdb copy is restricted to in-frame clones and leaves out a portion. The sample includes more than 100,000 clones, nearly 90% seen only once; the top ten take about 7.9%. Germline V CDR1 and CDR2: LNHDA, SQIVND (reference sequence). CDR3 length equals 12 residues. The V and J ends lost 5 bases and 4 bases respectively, with 6 bases between them. J is TRBJ2-1 and V is TRBV19; maybe TRBD2 (5 bases). Sequenced sample: PBMCs. The clonotype was recovered from a middle-aged man with head and neck cancer. CDR3 nucleotide sequence: TGTGCCAGTAGTCGGGGATACAATGAGCAGTTCTTC. Its translation: CASSRGYNEQFF.